This TCR beta chain was retrieved from a study of T cell responses to AZD1222 COVID-19 vaccine (dated by TCRdb to about 2021). As for the study more broadly: A total of just over 230 trial participants underwent TCR sequencing, of whom around 200 received two doses of AZD1222 and around 25 received two doses of the MenACWY control vaccine. Enrollment into the trials was organized by age into subgroups of 18-55, 56-69 and 70-plus years, and those subgroups contained approximately 150, 30 and 60 TCR-sequenced participants, respectively. What the research found in general, with its limitations: The 56-69-year group was small, and its depth increase did not reach significance, likely because of low power. Conclusions about previously exposed vaccinees are limited, since just 6 or 7 AZD1222 recipients were seropositive for SARS-CoV-2 at baseline. Because no day 14 peak-response samples were available, the repertoires could be characterized only after the peak T cell response. Participants were mostly white British, with more females than males. The authors suggested clonal diversity may have been underestimated. A significant rise in spike-specific TCR breadth and depth was observed after two AZD1222 doses relative to day 0 and relative to MenACWY recipients. The vaccine-associated CD4 TCRs covered the entire spike protein, and the dominant responses fell in regions 160-218 and 743-854. Epitopes outside the regions mutated in the B.1.351 and B.1.1.7 variants were reportedly recognized by nearly half of the unique spike-specific TCRs.

CDR1 SGHTA and CDR2 FQGNSA are derived from the germline V gene. CDR3 length: 17 amino acids, cysteine to phenylalanine. This entry keeps only the CDR3 DNA: 51 bases, framed from base 1. The trim is 0 bases for V and 5 bases for J, with a gap of 18 bases between the germline ends. Reading the label with the study, this specimen's time point is: about 28 days (+/-7) after the second vaccine dose. AZD1222 recipients whose second dose came at about 4 weeks and those whose second dose came at about 12 weeks were combined into one group, since spike-specific TCR depth and breadth did not differ between the two schedules. Vaccinee samples were obtained from the UK trials COV001 and COV002, which included a single-blind randomized controlled phase 2/3 trial of AZD1222 (ChAdOx1 nCoV-19) in healthy adults. Trial participant PBMC samples were collected at day 0 and day 28 after the second dose for TCRbeta chain sequencing.

The CDR3 regions of human TCRbeta chains were analyzed by immunosequencing. Regarding the original processing steps: Repertoire TCRs were matched against a reference library of SARS-CoV-2-specific TCRs generated with the MIRA antigen-specificity platform. Breadth was defined as the fraction of unique TCRs that were SARS-CoV-2-associated. Depth was defined as the fraction of total T cells that were SARS-CoV-2-associated. Using the MIRA data, every spike-specific TCR was mapped to the spike region that the TCR reacted to and assigned to either a CD4 or a CD8 class. Log10-transformed breadth and depth values were compared by one-way ANOVA with Sidak's multiple comparisons tests. Drawn from immuneACCESS, this table holds only the in-frame rearrangements with V and J called that TCRdb kept. Clones are partly lost; checked studies trace under half to an unresolved V gene and leave the rest unexplained. V, J and clone size derive from that table, while D and trimming were established from the DNA sequence. The sample contains about 88,000 clones, just over 90% of them found a single time. The ten largest clones capture roughly 5.9% of the sample.

Regarding this clone: What this receptor recognizes is not known. Per-base qualities were not stored, and no clone one base away is much larger.

The sample was peripheral blood, taken 28 days after the second AZD1222 dose. This sequence was found in an adult who received the AZD1222 COVID-19 vaccine. The V gene is TRBV7-2 and the J gene is TRBJ2-3; a weak D assignment points to TRBD2 (7 bases agree). The CDR3: CASSLAPRGTTGDTQYF. Read as DNA, the sequence is TGTGCCAGCAGCTTAGCTCCGAGGGGGACTACAGGAGATACGCAGTATTTT. The full variable domain, completed from the reference TRBV7-2 and TRBJ2-3 proteins outside the CDR3, reads GAGVSQSPSNKVTEKGKDVELRCDPISGHTALYWYRQSLGQGLEFLIYFQGNSAPDKSGLPSDRFSAERTGGSVSTLTIQRTQQEDSAVYLCASSLAPRGTTGDTQYFGPGTRLTVL.